The T cell receptor (beta chain) under discussion was sequenced for a study of blood T cells in healthy people across ages. Isolation recovered at least 6 million PBMCs from every sample. A few counts support this clonotype. Alongside a J-beta primer mix, a sample-barcoded 5' primer served in a second PCR lasting about 6 to 12 cycles. A single record per CDR3 protein comes from TCRdb applying MiXCR to the 5' RACE reads. Counted here are around 800,000 distinct CDR3 sequences, approximately 24% occurring once; the ten biggest clones make up 3%. Germline V CDR1 and CDR2: MDHEN, SYDVKM. The germline V and J ends were trimmed by 3 bases and 0 bases, with 11 bases remaining between them. The CDR3 contains 15 residues. The sample was also reused in another study, on T cells of mothers and their children. According to that study: Maternal samples each gave over 9 million TCR beta CDR3 reads, and child samples approximately 3 million each.

The material sequenced was blood. The source of this sequence is a boy younger than 18 in good health. This chain uses TRBV28 with TRBJ1-1; weak D call: TRBD1 (6 bases). In nucleotides, the CDR3 is TGTGCCAGCAGTTTTCGAGGACAGCTGAACACTGAAGCTTTCTTT. Its translation: CASSFRGQLNTEAFF.